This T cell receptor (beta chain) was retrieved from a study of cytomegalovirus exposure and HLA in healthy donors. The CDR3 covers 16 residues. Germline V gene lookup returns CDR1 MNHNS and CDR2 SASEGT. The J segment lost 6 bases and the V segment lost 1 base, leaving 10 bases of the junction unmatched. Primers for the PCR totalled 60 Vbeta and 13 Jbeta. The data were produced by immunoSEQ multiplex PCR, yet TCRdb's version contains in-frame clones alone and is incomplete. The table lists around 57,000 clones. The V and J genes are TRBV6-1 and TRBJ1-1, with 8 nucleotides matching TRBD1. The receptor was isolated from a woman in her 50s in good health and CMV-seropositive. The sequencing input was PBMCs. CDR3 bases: TGTGCCAGCAGTGAAGGTTGGCGCAGGGGGCTACCTGAAGCTTTCTTT. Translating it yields CASSEGWRRGLPEAFF.